This T cell receptor beta chain originates from a study of blood T cell repertoires in COVID-19. Cohort 3 donors counted as recovered after two negative PCRs, clearance, or resolved symptoms. Germline V gives CDR1 SGDLS, CDR2 YYNGEE. Trimming removed 2 bases from V and 6 bases from J, with 24 bases in between. The CDR3 spans 17 residues. Method: immunoSEQ multiplex PCR; TCRdb's copy keeps in-frame clones and lacks some. In the table there are a few hundred thousand clones, roughly 85% of which are singletons. The gene calls are TRBV9 and TRBJ2-7; the D gene is possibly TRBD2 (6 bases). Sequencing input: PBMCs or T cells enriched from blood (not recorded which). The source of this sequence is a young man who had recovered from COVID-19. The CDR3 reads CASSVNPTPGLGSEQYF. The CDR3 DNA sequence: TGTGCCAGCAGCGTTAACCCGACACCGGGACTTGGGTCCGAGCAGTACTTC.